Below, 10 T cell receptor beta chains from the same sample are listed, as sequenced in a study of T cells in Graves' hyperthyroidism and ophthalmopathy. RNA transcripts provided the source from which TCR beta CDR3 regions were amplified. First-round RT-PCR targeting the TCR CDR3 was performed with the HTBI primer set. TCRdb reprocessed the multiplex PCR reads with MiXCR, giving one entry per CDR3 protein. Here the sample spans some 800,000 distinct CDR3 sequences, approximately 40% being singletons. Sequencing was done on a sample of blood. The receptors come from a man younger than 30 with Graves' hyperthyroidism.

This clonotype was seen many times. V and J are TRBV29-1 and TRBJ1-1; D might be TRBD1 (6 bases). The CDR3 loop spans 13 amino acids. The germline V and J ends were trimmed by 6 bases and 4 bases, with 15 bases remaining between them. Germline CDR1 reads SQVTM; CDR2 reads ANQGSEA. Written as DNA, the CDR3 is TGCAGCGTCCTCCTCAGGGGAGGCACTGAAGCTTTCTTT. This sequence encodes CSVLLRGGTEAFF.

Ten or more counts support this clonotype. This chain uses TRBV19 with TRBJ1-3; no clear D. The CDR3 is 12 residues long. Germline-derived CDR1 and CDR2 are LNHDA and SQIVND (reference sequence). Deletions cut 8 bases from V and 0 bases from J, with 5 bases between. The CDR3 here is CASANSGNTIYF. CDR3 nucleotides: TGTGCCAGTGCCAACTCTGGAAACACCATATATTTT.

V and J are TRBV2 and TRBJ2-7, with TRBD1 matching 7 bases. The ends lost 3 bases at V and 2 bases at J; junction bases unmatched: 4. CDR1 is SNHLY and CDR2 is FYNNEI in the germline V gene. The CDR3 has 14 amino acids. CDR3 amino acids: CASSEDRKAYEQYF. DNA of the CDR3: TGTGCCAGCAGTGAGGACAGGAAAGCCTACGAGCAGTACTTC. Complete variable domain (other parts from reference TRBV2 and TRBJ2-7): EPEVTQTPSHQVTQMGQEVILRCVPISNHLYFYWYRQILGQKVEFLVSFYNNEISEKSEIFDDQFSVERPDGSNFTLKIRSTKLEDSAMYFCASSEDRKAYEQYFGPGTRLTVT.

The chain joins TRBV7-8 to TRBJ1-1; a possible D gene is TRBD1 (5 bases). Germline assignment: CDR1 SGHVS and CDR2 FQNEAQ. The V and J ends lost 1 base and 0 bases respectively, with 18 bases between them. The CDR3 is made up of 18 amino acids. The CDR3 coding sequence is TGTGCCAGCAGCTTAGTGGAAACGACAGTTTTTATGAACACTGAAGCTTTCTTT. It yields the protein CASSLVETTVFMNTEAFF. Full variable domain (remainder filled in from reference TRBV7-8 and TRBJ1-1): GAGVSQSPRYKVAKRGQDVALRCDPISGHVSLFWYQQALGQGPEFLTYFQNEAQLDKSGLPSDRFFAERPEGSVSTLKIQRTQQEDSAVYLCASSLVETTVFMNTEAFFGQGTRLTVV.

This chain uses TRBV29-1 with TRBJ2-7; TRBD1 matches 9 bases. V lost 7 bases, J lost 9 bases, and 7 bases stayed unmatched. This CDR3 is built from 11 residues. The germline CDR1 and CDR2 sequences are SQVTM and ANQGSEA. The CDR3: CSAWTGEVQYF. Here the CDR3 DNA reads TGCAGCGCCTGGACAGGGGAAGTGCAGTACTTC.

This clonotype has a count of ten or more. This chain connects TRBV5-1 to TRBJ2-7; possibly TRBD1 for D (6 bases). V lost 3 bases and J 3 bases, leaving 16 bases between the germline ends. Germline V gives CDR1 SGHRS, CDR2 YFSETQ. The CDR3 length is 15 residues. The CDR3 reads CASSSHPDRSYEQYF. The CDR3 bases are TGCGCCAGCAGCTCACACCCTGACAGGAGCTACGAGCAGTACTTC.

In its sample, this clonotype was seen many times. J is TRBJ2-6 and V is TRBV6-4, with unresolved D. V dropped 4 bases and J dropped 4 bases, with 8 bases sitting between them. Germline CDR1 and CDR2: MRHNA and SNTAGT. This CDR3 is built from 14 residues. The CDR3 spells CASSVARGANVLTF. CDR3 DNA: TGTGCCAGCAGTGTGGCGCGCGGGGCCAACGTCCTGACTTTC.

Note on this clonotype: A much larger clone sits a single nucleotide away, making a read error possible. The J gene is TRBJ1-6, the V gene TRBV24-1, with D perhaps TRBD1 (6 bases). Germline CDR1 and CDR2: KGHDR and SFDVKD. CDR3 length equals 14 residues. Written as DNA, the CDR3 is TGTGCCAGTACCGAACAGGGTTATAATTCACCCTTCCACTTT. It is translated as CASTEQGYNSPFHF.

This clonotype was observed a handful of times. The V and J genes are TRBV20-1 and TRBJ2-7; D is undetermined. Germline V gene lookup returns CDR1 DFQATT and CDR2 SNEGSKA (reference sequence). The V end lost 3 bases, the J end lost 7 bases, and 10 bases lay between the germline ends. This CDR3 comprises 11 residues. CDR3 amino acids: CSARIPGEQYF. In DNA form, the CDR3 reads TGCAGTGCTAGGATCCCCGGGGAGCAGTACTTC.

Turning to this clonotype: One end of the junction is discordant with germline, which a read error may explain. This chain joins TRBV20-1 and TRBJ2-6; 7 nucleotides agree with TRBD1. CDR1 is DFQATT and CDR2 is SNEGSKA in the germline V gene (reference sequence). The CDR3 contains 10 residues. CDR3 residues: CSAIDRVAAF. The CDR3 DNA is TGCAGTGCCATTGACAGGGTGGCAGCTTTC.